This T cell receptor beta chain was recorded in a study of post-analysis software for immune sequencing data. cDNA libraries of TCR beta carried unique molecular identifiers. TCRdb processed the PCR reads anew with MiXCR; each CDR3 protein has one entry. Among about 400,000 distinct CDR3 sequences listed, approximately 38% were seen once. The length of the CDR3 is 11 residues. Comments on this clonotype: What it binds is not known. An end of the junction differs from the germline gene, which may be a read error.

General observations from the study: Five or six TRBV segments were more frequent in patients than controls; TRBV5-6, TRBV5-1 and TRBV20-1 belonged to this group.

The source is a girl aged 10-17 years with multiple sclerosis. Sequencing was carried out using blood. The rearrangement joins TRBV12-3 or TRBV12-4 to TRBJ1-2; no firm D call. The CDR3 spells CSSSLYYGYTF. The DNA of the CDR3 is TGTTCCAGCAGTCTATACTATGGCTACACCTTC.